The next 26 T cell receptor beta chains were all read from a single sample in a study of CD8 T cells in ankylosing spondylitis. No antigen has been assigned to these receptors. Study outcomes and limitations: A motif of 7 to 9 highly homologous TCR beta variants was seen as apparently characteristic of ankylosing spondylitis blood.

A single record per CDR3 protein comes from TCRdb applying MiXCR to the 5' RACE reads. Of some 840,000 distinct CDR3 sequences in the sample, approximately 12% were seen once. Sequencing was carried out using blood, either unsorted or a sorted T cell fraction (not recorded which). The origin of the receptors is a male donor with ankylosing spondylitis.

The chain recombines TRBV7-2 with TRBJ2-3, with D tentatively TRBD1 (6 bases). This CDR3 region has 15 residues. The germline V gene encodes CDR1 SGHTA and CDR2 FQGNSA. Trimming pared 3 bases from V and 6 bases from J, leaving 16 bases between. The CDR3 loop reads CASSLNVLTGDTQYF. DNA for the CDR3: TGTGCCAGCAGCTTGAACGTATTAACAGGGGATACGCAGTATTTT.

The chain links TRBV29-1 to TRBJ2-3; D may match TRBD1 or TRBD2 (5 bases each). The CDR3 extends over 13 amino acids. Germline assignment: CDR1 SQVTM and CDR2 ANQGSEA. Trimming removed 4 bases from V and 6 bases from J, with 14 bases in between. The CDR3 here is CSVAHRQRDTQYF. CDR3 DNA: TGCAGCGTTGCCCACAGGCAGCGGGATACGCAGTATTTT.

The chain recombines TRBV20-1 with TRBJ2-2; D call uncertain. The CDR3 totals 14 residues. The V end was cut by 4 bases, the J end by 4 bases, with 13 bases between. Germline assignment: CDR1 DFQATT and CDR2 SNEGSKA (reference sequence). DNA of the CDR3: TGCAGTGCTAACATTGCTCCGGGCACCGGGGAGCTGTTTTTT. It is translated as CSANIAPGTGELFF.

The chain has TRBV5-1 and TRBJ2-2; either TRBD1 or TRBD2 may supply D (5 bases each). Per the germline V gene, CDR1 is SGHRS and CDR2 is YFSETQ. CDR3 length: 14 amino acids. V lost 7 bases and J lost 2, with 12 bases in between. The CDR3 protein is CASGRDPNTGELFF. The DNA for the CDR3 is TGCGCCAGCGGCCGGGACCCAAACACCGGGGAGCTGTTTTTT.

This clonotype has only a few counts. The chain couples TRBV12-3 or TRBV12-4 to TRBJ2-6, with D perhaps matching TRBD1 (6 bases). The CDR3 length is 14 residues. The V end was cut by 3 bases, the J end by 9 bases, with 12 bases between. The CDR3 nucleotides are TGTGCCAGCAGTTTCGAACAGGGCGTCAACGTCCTGACTTTC. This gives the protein CASSFEQGVNVLTF.

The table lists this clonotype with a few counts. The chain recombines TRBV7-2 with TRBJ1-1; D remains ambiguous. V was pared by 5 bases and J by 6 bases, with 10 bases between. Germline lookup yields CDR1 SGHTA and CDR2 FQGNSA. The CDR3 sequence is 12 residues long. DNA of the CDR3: TGTGCCAGCAGCCCCTACGGGGCTGAAGCTTTCTTT. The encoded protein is CASSPYGAEAFF.

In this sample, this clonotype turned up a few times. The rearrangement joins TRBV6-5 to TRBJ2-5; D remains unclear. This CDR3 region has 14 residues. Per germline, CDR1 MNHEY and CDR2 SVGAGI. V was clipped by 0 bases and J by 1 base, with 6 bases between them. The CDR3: CASSYSTFQETQYF. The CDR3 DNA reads TGTGCCAGCAGTTACTCGACTTTCCAAGAGACCCAGTACTTC.

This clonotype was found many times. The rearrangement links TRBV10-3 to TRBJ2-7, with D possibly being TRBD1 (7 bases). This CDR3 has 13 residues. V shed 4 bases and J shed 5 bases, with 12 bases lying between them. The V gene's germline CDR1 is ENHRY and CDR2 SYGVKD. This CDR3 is CAISGAGGHEQYF. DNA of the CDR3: TGTGCCATCAGTGGGGCAGGGGGGCACGAGCAGTACTTC.

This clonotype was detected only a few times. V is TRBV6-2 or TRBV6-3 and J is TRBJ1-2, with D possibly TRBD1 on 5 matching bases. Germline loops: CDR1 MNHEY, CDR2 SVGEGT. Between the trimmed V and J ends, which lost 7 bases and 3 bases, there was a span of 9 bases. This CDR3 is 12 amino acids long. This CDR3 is CASKGRDYGYTF. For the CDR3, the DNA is TGTGCCAGCAAAGGCAGGGACTATGGCTACACCTTC.

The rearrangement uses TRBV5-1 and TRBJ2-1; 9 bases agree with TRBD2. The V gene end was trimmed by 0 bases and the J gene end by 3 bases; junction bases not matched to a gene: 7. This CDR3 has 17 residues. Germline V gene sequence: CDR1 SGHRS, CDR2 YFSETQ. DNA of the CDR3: TGCGCCAGCAGCTTGGCGTCCTCTAGCGGGATCTACAATGAGCAGTTCTTC. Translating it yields CASSLASSSGIYNEQFF.

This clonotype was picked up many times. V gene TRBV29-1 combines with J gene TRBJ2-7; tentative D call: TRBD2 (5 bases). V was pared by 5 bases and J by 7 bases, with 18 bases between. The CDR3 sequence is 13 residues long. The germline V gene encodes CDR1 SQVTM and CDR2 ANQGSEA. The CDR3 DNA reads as TGCAGCGTTATAGCGTTGGATTTGGGGGAGCAGTACTTC. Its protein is CSVIALDLGEQYF.

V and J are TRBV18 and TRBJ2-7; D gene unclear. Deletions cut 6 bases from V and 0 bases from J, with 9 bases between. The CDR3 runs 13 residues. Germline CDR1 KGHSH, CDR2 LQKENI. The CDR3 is CASSDGISYEQYF. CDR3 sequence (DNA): TGTGCCAGCTCGGACGGAATCTCCTACGAGCAGTACTTC.

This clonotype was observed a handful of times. The CDR3 sequence is CASREQTTNEKLFF. CDR3 nucleotides: TGTGCCAGCAGAGAACAGACAACTAATGAAAAACTGTTTTTT. The rearrangement uses TRBV2 and TRBJ1-4; no definite D call. CDR1 and CDR2 (germline): SNHLY, FYNNEI. The CDR3 is 14 residues long. V was pared by 6 bases and J by 0 bases, with 8 bases between. The full variable domain, completed using reference TRBV2 and TRBJ1-4, is EPEVTQTPSHQVTQMGQEVILRCVPISNHLYFYWYRQILGQKVEFLVSFYNNEISEKSEIFDDQFSVERPDGSNFTLKIRSTKLEDSAMYFCASREQTTNEKLFFGSGTQLSVL.

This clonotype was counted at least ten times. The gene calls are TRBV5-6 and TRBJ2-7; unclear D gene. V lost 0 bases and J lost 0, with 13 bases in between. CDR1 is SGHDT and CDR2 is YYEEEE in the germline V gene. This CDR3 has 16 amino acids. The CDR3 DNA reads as TGTGCCAGCAGCTTGGCCGATTTCGGTTACTCCTACGAGCAGTACTTC. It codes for CASSLADFGYSYEQYF.

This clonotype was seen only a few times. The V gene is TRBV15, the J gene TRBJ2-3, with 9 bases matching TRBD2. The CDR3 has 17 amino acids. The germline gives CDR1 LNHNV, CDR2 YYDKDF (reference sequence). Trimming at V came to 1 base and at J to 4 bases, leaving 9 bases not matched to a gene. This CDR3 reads CATSRVPGGGASDTQYF. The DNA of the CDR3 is TGTGCCACCAGCAGAGTACCGGGCGGGGGGGCATCAGATACGCAGTATTTT.

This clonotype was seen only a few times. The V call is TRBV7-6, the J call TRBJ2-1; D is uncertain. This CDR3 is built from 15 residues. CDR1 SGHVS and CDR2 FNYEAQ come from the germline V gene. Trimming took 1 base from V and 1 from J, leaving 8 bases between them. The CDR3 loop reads CASSLEWSSYNEQFF. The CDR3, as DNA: TGTGCCAGCAGCTTAGAATGGTCTTCCTACAATGAGCAGTTCTTC.

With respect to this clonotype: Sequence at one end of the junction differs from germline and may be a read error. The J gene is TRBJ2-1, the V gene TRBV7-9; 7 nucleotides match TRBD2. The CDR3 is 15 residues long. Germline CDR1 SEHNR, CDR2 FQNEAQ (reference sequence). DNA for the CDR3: TGTGCCAGCATTCTCGCCGGGGGGTTATACAATAAGCAGTTCTTC. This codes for CASILAGGLYNKQFF.

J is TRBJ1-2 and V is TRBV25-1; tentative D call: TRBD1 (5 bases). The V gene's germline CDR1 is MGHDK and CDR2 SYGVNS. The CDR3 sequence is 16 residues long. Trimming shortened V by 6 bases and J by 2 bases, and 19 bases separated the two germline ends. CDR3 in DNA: TGTGCCAGCAGAGACAGAGTTCCCAGGCTAAACTATGGCTACACCTTC. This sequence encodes CASRDRVPRLNYGYTF.

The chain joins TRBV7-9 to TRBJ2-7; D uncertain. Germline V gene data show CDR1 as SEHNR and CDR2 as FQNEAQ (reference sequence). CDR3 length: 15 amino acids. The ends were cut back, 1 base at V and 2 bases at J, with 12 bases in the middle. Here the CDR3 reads CASSLEVAGTYEQYF. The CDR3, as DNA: TGTGCCAGCAGCTTAGAGGTTGCAGGAACCTACGAGCAGTACTTC.

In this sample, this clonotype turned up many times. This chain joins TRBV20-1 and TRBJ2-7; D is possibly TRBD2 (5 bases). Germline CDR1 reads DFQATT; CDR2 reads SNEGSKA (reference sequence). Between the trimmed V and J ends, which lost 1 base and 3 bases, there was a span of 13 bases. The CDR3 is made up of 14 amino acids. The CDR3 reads CSARVTIRGYEQYF. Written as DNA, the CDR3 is TGCAGTGCTAGAGTTACAATCCGGGGCTACGAGCAGTACTTC.

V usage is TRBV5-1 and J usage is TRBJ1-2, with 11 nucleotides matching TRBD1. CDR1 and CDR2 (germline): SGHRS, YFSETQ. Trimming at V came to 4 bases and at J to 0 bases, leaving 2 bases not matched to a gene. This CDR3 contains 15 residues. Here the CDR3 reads CASSRGQGANYGYTF. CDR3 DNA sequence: TGCGCCAGCAGCCGGGGACAGGGGGCTAACTATGGCTACACCTTC. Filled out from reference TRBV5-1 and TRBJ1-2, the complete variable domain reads KAGVTQTPRYLIKTRGQQVTLSCSPISGHRSVSWYQQTPGQGLQFLFEYFSETQRNKGNFPGRFSGRQFSNSRSEMNVSTLELGDSALYLCASSRGQGANYGYTFGSGTRLTVV.

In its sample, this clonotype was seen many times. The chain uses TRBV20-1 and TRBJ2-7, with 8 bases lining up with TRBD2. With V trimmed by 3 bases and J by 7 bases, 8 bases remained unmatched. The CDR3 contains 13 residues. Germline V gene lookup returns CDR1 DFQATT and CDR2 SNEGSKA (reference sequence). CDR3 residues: CSASGGGLEEQYF. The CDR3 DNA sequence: TGCAGTGCTAGCGGGGGGGGGTTAGAGGAGCAGTACTTC.

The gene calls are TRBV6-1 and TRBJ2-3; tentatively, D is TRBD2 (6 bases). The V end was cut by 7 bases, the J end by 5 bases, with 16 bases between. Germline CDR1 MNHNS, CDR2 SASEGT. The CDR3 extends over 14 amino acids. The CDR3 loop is CASTPGLERDTQYF. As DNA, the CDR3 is TGTGCCAGCACACCGGGACTTGAGCGAGATACGCAGTATTTT.

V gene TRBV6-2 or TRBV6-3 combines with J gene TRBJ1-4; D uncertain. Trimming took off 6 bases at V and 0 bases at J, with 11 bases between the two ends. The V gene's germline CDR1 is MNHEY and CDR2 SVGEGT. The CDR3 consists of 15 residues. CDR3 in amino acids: CASSGSLATNEKLFF. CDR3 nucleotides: TGTGCCAGCAGCGGGAGCCTTGCAACTAATGAAAAACTGTTTTTT.

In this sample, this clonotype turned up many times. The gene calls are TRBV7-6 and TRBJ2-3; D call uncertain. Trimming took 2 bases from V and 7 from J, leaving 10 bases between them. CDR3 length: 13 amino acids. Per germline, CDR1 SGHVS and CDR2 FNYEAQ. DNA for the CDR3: TGTGCCAGCAGCTTATCCGCCGGTAATACGCAGTATTTT. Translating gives CASSLSAGNTQYF. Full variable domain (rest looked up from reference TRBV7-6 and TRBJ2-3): GAGVSQSPRYKVTKRGQDVALRCDPISGHVSLYWYRQALGQGPEFLTYFNYEAQQDKSGLPNDRFSAERPEGSISTLTIQRTEQRDSAMYRCASSLSAGNTQYFGPGTRLTVL.

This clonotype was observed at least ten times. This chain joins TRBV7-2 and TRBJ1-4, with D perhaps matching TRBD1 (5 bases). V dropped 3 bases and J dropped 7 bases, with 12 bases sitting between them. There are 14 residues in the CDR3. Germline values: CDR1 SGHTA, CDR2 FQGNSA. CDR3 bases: TGTGCCAGCAGCTTCCAGGGTGCCAGTGAAAAACTGTTTTTT. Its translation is CASSFQGASEKLFF.